This T cell receptor (beta chain) was captured in a study of molecular identifiers for immune sequencing clone quantification. Study-level findings and limits: In naive cells, under 1% of molecules belonged to clones above 20 RNA copies, against over 97% in effector cells.

This clonotype turned up a few times. Its target is unknown. CDR1 and CDR2 from the germline V gene are DFQATT and SNEGSKA (reference sequence). J lost 0 bases, V lost 5 bases, and 16 bases had no gene match. The CDR3 consists of 19 residues. Preparation methods for the bulk TCR libraries were those previously described, with listed TCR primers. TCRdb recomputed calls from the PCR reads with MiXCR, one row per CDR3 protein. The sample comprises about 640,000 distinct CDR3 sequences, just under 20% of which are singletons, and roughly 0.85% rests with the top ten. The material sequenced was naive CD8+ T cells from blood, with Jurkat cell RNA spiked in. Subset defined: FACS-sorted CD8+CD4-CCR7+CD45RA+ naive T cells. The origin of this receptor is a human donor in good health. Some libraries in this study had Jurkat cell RNA spiked in. The chain combines TRBV20-1 with TRBJ2-3; 11 nucleotides align to TRBD2. This CDR3 is CSAFPPTSGTRASTDTQYF. CDR3 nucleotide sequence: TGCAGTGCTTTTCCACCGACTAGCGGGACTCGTGCTAGCACAGATACGCAGTATTTT.